This TCR beta chain appears in the sequencing data of a study of T cells in Graves' hyperthyroidism and ophthalmopathy (dated by TCRdb to 2018 to 2020). For context, the study as a whole: Peripheral blood was collected at initial diagnosis, before any treatment. A discovery cohort of around 98 patients, approximately 44 with Graves' ophthalmopathy and approximately 60 with stable Graves' hyperthyroidism, was used to find distinguishing TCR V-J signatures. Prospective prediction of ophthalmopathy was tested in an independent validation cohort of fewer than 20 hyperthyroidism patients and some 17 patients who later progressed to ophthalmopathy. The 100 discovery patients were randomly split 7:3 into training and test sets. The study also compared thyroid tissue and blood T-cell repertoires from roughly 6 Graves' hyperthyroidism patients. After blood sampling, hyperthyroidism patients were treated with methimazole at a starting dose of 30 mg daily, and ophthalmopathy patients were treated with high-dose intravenous methylprednisolone. The paper describes TCR Vbeta CDR3 sequencing of 135 peripheral blood samples, made up of around 41 ophthalmopathy patients, roughly 72 hyperthyroidism patients and some 17 progressor patients. Study-level results and caveats: In cross-validation, a model built on a 13 V-J signature told ophthalmopathy apart from stable hyperthyroidism with 85% to 90% sensitivity and about 81% specificity, and in testing the same model reached 80%/75%. Sample size was not statistically predetermined, and blinding of investigators to group allocation was not performed. During validation, the model predicted progression to ophthalmopathy a median of roughly 7.1 months ahead of onset, with almost 71% sensitivity and about 75% specificity. Most expanded thyroid clonotypes (frequency above 0.001) were also detected in blood, suggesting blood repertoires may reflect thyroid immune responses.

Graves' hyperthyroidism was defined as stable when no progression to ophthalmopathy occurred over 18 months of follow-up. The hyperthyroidism patients were between 18 and 65 years old and newly diagnosed, with a disease duration of less than 2 months. The study excluded patients with uncontrolled infections, other autoimmune diseases, pregnancy or lactation. Diagnoses were established on the basis of clinical symptoms, serum thyroxine and TRAb, thyroid ultrasound, and orbital computed tomography. PBMCs were separated from roughly 9.3 ml of fresh peripheral blood using Ficoll-Paque density gradient centrifugation. Total RNA was extracted with Trizol reagent, and quality was checked on an Agilent 2100 Bioanalyzer. The CDR3 has 14 amino acids, counting the end cysteine and phenylalanine. Only CDR3 DNA is held: 42 bases, read in frame from base 1. The V end loses 6 bases and the J end loses 0 bases, and a stretch of 11 bases separates them. Per the germline V gene (reference sequence), LNHDA is the CDR1 and SQIVND is the CDR2.

This clonotype was picked up many times. Its antigen is currently not known. Per-nucleotide qualities are absent, and no much larger clonotype sits a single base away. TCR beta CDR3 regions were amplified from RNA transcripts. The first round of RT-PCR for the TCR CDR3 was performed with the HTBI primer set and the Qiagen OneStep RT-PCR kit. A second multiplex PCR round built the libraries, followed by size selection and purification. Sequencing of the libraries was done on an Illumina HiSeq2000 using paired-end 100 bp reads. As for the original processing: SOAPnuke was used to process the raw data, removing reads that contained adapters or uncalled bases, had a mean Phred below 15, or lacked an exact match to the constant primer or identifier. COPE v1.2.5 was used to merge high-quality paired reads, and clonotypes were defined as unique nucleotide sequences. MiTCR v1.1 was used to align the clonotypes against IMGT TRBV, TRBD and TRBJ reference segments. Analysis was restricted to V-J combinations with a frequency above 0.0001, which covered roughly 99% of repertoires. The TCS score was defined as F50 (clonal expansion) divided by E x V (chaos), with BLOSUM62-based TCRdist calculated between CDR3 peptides within each V-J. Welch's t-statistics and random forest reduced roughly 500 V-J features to about 12, which were used in a naive Bayes classifier (R e1071). TCRdb redid the processing of the public reads, applying fastp at Q25 and MiXCR, and retained in-frame beta chains. Identical CDR3 protein sequences are pooled into one entry, listed with their most common genes and DNA. TCRdb, rather than the study authors, made the V and J calls. Across this sample there are some 500,000 distinct CDR3 sequences, with over 13% seen only once. The top ten clonotypes cover 17% of the sample.

The receptor was isolated from a woman aged 18-29 years with Graves' hyperthyroidism. The sample consisted of blood. In this chain, TRBV19 is recombined with TRBJ1-1; the D gene is possibly TRBD1, with 5 bases matching. The DNA sequence is as follows: TGTGCCAGTAGGAGACAGCGTTTGAACACTGAAGCTTTCTTT. Translated, it gives CASRRQRLNTEAFF.